A selection of T cell receptor beta chains follows, all from one sample in a study of T cell repertoires in cytomegalovirus infection. Via MiXCR, TCRdb re-called the reads, giving one row per CDR3 protein. The sample comprises some 400,000 distinct CDR3 sequences, 15% to 20% of which are singletons, and around 9.3% rests with the top ten. Material for sequencing was PBMCs. The source of these receptors is a human donor in good health (CMV status not recorded). Some clones in this sample may be carry-over from other donors' samples. Both conserved end residues are part of each CDR3. D genes are given only for firm matches. Not every row has a clone size; where given, it reads once, few, many or a size class.

j_call,v_call,d_call,clone_size,cdr3_aa,cdr3_nt
TRBJ1-1,TRBV5-1,NA,NA,CASSSKPGSDTEAFF,TGCGCCAGCAGCTCGAAACCCGGTTCGGACACTGAAGCTTTCTTT
TRBJ2-3,TRBV12-5,NA,many,CASGLMTQSDTQYF,TGTGCTAGTGGTTTGATGACTCAATCAGATACGCAGTATTTT
TRBJ2-1,TRBV15,TRBD2,NA,CATSRRLAGADNEQFF,TGTGCCACCAGCAGAAGACTAGCGGGAGCGGACAATGAGCAGTTCTTC
TRBJ2-2,TRBV12-3/TRBV12-4,TRBD2,NA,CASKAGGPGGELFF,TGTGCCAGTAAAGCGGGAGGGCCGGGCGGGGAGCTGTTTTTT
TRBJ1-3,TRBV12-3/TRBV12-4,NA,NA,CASSMQGYSGNTIYF,TGTGCCAGCAGCATGCAGGGCTACTCTGGAAACACCATATATTTT
TRBJ2-3,TRBV7-8,NA,NA,CASSSVGGLATDTQYF,TGTGCCAGCAGTTCAGTGGGGGGGCTAGCCACAGATACGCAGTATTTT
TRBJ1-1,TRBV6-6,NA,many,CASRWGTEAFF,TGTGCCAGCAGATGGGGCACTGAAGCTTTCTTT
TRBJ1-4,TRBV15,NA,NA,CATSRDGQANEKLFF,TGTGCCACCAGCAGAGACGGGCAGGCTAATGAAAAACTGTTTTTT
TRBJ2-2,TRBV7-9,NA,many,CASSHRVQGPTGELFF,TGTGCCAGCAGCCACAGGGTACAGGGCCCTACCGGGGAGCTGTTTTTT
TRBJ2-3,TRBV7-8,NA,NA,CASSLDSGSDTQYF,TGTGCCAGCAGCTTAGATTCGGGGTCAGATACGCAGTATTTT
TRBJ1-1,TRBV20-1,NA,once,CGSRGDNTEAFF,TGCGGAAGCCGGGGGGATAACACTGAAGCTTTCTTT
TRBJ1-1,TRBV5-5,NA,NA,CASSLPPESYTEAFF,TGTGCCAGCAGCCTCCCCCCGGAAAGTTACACTGAAGCTTTCTTT
TRBJ1-1,TRBV7-6,NA,few,CASSYSLGVEAFF,TGTGCCAGCAGCTACTCTTTGGGGGTTGAAGCTTTCTTT
TRBJ2-3,TRBV11-2,NA,NA,CASSLLLGSDTQYF,TGTGCCAGCAGCTTATTACTAGGCTCAGATACGCAGTATTTT
TRBJ2-3,TRBV12-3/TRBV12-4,NA,few,CAITRAGPTDTQYF,TGTGCCATCACGCGGGCAGGACCCACAGATACGCAGTATTTT
TRBJ2-7,TRBV7-9,NA,NA,CASSQPHGGVGNYEQYF,TGTGCCAGCAGCCAGCCCCACGGAGGGGTTGGTAACTACGAGCAGTACTTC
TRBJ1-1,TRBV12-3/TRBV12-4,NA,many,CASSTITEAFF,TGTGCCAGCAGCACGATCACTGAAGCTTTCTTT
TRBJ1-2,TRBV7-2,NA,many,CASSLEGGLVYGYTF,TGTGCCAGCAGCTTAGAGGGGGGGTTGGTCTATGGCTACACCTTC
TRBJ1-5,TRBV12-3/TRBV12-4,TRBD1,NA,CASTPAGGGVPQHF,TGTGCCAGCACCCCGGCAGGGGGCGGGGTGCCCCAGCATTTT
TRBJ1-1,TRBV7-2,NA,many,CASSLESRLELAEAFF,TGTGCCAGCAGCTTAGAGTCCAGGCTAGAGTTGGCTGAAGCTTTCTTT
TRBJ1-4,TRBV6-6,NA,NA,CASSPERGGEKLFF,TGTGCCAGCAGCCCGGAGAGGGGTGGTGAAAAACTGTTTTTT
TRBJ2-1,TRBV7-2,TRBD1,many,CASSSRDSSYNEQFF,TGTGCCAGCAGCTCCCGGGACAGCTCCTACAATGAGCAGTTCTTC
TRBJ2-5,TRBV7-7,TRBD1,many,CASSLIAGGGETQYF,TGTGCCAGCAGCTTAATTGCAGGGGGCGGTGAGACCCAGTACTTC
TRBJ1-6,TRBV7-2,TRBD1,many,CASSSTGQGGSPLHF,TGTGCCAGCAGCTCGACAGGGCAGGGAGGATCACCCCTCCACTTT
TRBJ1-1,TRBV5-4,NA,few,CASSERGTEAFF,TGTGCCAGCAGCGAGAGGGGAACTGAAGCTTTCTTT
TRBJ1-2,TRBV6-2/TRBV6-3,NA,NA,CASSYFGTNYGYTF,TGTGCCAGCAGTTACTTCGGGACCAACTATGGCTACACCTTC
TRBJ2-3,TRBV7-2,NA,few,CASSSPFTDTQYF,TGTGCCAGCAGCTCCCCCTTCACAGATACGCAGTATTTT
TRBJ2-2,TRBV19,NA,NA,CASSPTFTGELFF,TGTGCCAGTAGTCCCACTTTCACCGGGGAGCTGTTTTTT
TRBJ1-1,TRBV5-8,NA,many,CASSPTYPLNTEAFF,TGTGCCAGCAGCCCCACCTATCCCTTGAACACTGAAGCTTTCTTT
TRBJ2-1,TRBV18,TRBD1,few,CASSPSSGQANGNEQFF,TGTGCCAGCTCACCGTCGTCGGGACAGGCGAACGGCAATGAGCAGTTCTTC
TRBJ2-1,TRBV7-8,TRBD2,many,CASSQTSGVGRLQFF,TGTGCCAGCAGCCAGACTAGCGGGGTCGGCAGATTGCAGTTCTTC
TRBJ2-7,TRBV7-2,TRBD2,NA,CASSPSSLAGGYEQYF,TGTGCCAGCAGCCCTTCATCATTAGCGGGAGGGTACGAGCAGTACTTC
TRBJ2-3,TRBV27,NA,few,CASSSVGVDTQYF,TGTGCCAGCAGTTCAGTGGGAGTGGATACGCAGTATTTT
TRBJ2-3,TRBV4-1,NA,many,CASSLEGAPDTQYF,TGCGCCAGCAGCCTAGAGGGAGCACCAGATACGCAGTATTTT
TRBJ1-2,TRBV10-3,NA,many,CAISGGNYGYTF,TGTGCCATCAGTGGGGGAAACTATGGCTACACCTTC
TRBJ1-1,TRBV13,TRBD1,NA,CASSLGEGARHTEAFF,TGTGCCAGCAGCTTAGGGGAGGGGGCGCGACATACTGAAGCTTTCTTT
TRBJ2-7,TRBV5-1,NA,few,CASSSLATLYEQYF,TGCGCCAGCAGCTCCCTAGCGACCCTCTACGAGCAGTACTTC
TRBJ1-1,TRBV7-6,TRBD1,many,CASSSTGGYTEAFF,TGTGCCAGCAGCTCAACAGGGGGCTACACTGAAGCTTTCTTT
TRBJ2-7,TRBV7-2,TRBD1,many,CASSLLDRVGEQYF,TGTGCCAGCAGCTTACTGGACAGGGTAGGCGAGCAGTACTTC
TRBJ2-5,TRBV28,NA,NA,CASKWRGRETQYF,TGTGCCAGCAAGTGGCGCGGTAGGGAGACCCAGTACTTC
TRBJ1-2,TRBV7-6,NA,NA,CASAPRFMGYTF,TGTGCCAGCGCCCCCCGGTTTATGGGCTACACCTTC
TRBJ2-5,TRBV7-7,TRBD2,many,CASSLVRTSGQETQYF,TGTGCCAGCAGCTTAGTAAGGACTAGCGGCCAAGAGACCCAGTACTTC
TRBJ2-1,TRBV6-2/TRBV6-3,NA,few,CASSYSTQGPGGSHDNEQFF,TGTGCCAGCAGTTACTCCACTCAAGGTCCCGGTGGATCCCACGACAATGAGCAGTTCTTC
TRBJ1-5,TRBV6-2/TRBV6-3,NA,many,CASNLDRLGDQPQHF,TGTGCCAGCAATTTGGACAGACTGGGCGATCAGCCCCAGCATTTT
TRBJ1-1,TRBV19,NA,NA,CASSISGPGNTEAFF,TGTGCCAGTAGTATAAGTGGGCCGGGGAACACTGAAGCTTTCTTT
TRBJ2-7,TRBV7-9,NA,few,CASSLDWYEQYF,TGTGCCAGCAGCCTGGACTGGTACGAGCAGTACTTC
TRBJ2-2,TRBV2,TRBD2,few,CASRENLAGGQTGELFF,TGTGCCAGCAGAGAGAACCTAGCGGGGGGGCAGACCGGGGAGCTGTTTTTT
TRBJ2-5,TRBV29-1,TRBD2,NA,CSKKSGAQETQYF,TGCAGCAAGAAGAGCGGGGCCCAAGAGACCCAGTACTTC
TRBJ2-5,TRBV10-3,NA,NA,CAISDPRASDQETQYF,TGTGCCATCAGTGACCCGCGGGCTAGCGACCAAGAGACCCAGTACTTC
TRBJ2-3,TRBV7-2,TRBD2,few,CASSPVWSGSSSTDTQYF,TGTGCCAGCAGCCCCGTTTGGAGCGGGAGTTCTAGCACAGATACGCAGTATTTT
TRBJ2-5,TRBV7-9,NA,NA,CASSLGPSVQETQYF,TGTGCCAGCAGCTTAGGTCCTAGCGTCCAAGAGACCCAGTACTTC
TRBJ1-2,TRBV11-2,NA,NA,CASSGYRDFSGGYTF,TGTGCCAGCAGCGGGTACAGGGATTTCAGTGGGGGCTACACCTTC